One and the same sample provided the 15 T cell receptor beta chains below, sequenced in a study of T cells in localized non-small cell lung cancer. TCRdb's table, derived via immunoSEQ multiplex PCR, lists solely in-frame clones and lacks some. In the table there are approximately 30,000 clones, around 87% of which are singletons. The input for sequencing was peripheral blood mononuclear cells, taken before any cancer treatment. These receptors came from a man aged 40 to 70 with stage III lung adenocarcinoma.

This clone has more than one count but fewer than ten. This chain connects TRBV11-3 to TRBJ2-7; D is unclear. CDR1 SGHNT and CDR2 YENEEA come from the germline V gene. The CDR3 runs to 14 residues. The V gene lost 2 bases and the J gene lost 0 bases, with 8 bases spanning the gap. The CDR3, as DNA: TGTGCCAGCAGCTTACTGTGGGACTCCTACGAGCAGTACTTC. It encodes CASSLLWDSYEQYF.

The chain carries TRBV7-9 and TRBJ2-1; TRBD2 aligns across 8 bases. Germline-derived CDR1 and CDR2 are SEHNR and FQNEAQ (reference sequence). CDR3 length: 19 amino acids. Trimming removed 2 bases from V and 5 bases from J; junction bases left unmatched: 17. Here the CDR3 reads CASSLQGSFVRGGNNEQFF. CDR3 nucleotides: TGTGCCAGCAGCTTACAGGGGTCGTTCGTTCGCGGGGGGAACAATGAGCAGTTCTTC.

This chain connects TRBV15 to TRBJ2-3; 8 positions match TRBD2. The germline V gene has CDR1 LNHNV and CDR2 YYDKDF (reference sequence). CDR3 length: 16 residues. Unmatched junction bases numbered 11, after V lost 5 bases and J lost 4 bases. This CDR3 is CATSQLAGTPADTQYF. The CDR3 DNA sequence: TGTGCCACCAGCCAGTTAGCGGGGACTCCTGCAGATACGCAGTATTTT.

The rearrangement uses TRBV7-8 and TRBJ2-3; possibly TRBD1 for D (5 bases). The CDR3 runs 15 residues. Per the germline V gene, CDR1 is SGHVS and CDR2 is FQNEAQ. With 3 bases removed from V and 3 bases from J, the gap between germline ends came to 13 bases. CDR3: CASSFLVGVTDTQYF. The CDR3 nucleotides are TGTGCCAGCAGCTTTCTTGTAGGGGTGACAGATACGCAGTATTTT.

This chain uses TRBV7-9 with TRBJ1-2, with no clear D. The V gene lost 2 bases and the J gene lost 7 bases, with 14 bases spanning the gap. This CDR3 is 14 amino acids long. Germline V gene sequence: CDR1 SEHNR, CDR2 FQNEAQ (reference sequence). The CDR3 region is CASSLRAEQFGYTF. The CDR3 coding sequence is TGTGCCAGCAGCTTACGGGCAGAGCAGTTTGGCTACACCTTC.

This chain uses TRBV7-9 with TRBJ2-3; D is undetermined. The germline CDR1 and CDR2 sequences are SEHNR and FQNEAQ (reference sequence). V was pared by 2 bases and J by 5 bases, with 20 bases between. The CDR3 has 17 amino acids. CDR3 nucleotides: TGTGCCAGCAGCTTATTTTCTTCCGTTGGCGTAGGAGATACGCAGTATTTT. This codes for CASSLFSSVGVGDTQYF.

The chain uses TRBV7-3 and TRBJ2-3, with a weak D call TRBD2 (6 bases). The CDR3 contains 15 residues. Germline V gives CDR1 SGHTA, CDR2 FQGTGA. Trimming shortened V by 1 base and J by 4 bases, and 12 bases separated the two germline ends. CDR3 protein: CASSLRLAQADTQYF. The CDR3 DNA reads TGTGCCAGCAGCTTAAGGCTAGCGCAGGCAGATACGCAGTATTTT.

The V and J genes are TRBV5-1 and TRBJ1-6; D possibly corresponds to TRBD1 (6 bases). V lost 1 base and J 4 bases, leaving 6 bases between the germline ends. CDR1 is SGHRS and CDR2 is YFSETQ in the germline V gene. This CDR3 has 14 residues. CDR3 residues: CASSLTGYNSPLHF. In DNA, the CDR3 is TGCGCCAGCAGCTTGACAGGGTATAATTCACCCCTCCACTTT.

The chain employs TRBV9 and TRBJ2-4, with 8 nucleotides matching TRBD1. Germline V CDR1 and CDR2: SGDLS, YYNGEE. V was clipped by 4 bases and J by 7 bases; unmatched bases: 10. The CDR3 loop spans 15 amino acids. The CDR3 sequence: CASSTRTGLGNIQYF. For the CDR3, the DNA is TGTGCCAGCAGCACTCGGACAGGGTTGGGGAACATTCAGTACTTC. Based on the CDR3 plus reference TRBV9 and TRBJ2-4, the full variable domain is DSGVTQTPKHLITATGQRVTLRCSPRSGDLSVYWYQQSLDQGLQFLIQYYNGEERAKGNILERFSAQQFPDLHSELNLSSLELGDSALYFCASSTRTGLGNIQYFGAGTRLSVL.

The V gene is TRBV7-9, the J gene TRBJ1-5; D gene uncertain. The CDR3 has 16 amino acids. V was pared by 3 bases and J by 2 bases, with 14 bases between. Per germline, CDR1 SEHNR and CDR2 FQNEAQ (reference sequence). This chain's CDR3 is CASSFGLGVGNQPQHF. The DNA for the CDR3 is TGTGCCAGCAGCTTCGGTCTGGGAGTCGGCAATCAGCCCCAGCATTTT.

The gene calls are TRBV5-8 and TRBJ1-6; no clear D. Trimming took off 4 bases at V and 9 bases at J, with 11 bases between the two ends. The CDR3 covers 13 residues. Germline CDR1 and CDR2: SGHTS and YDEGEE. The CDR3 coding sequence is TGTGCCAGCAGCCGGGATGGGGTTTCACCCCTCCACTTT. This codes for CASSRDGVSPLHF.

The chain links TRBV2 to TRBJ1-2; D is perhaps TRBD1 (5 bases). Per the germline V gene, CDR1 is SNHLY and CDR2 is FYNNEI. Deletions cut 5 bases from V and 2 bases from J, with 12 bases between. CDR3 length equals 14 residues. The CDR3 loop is CASSLTATNYGYTF. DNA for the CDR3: TGTGCCAGCAGTTTGACAGCTACCAACTATGGCTACACCTTC.

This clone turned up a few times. DNA for the CDR3: TGTGCCAGCAGCAGGACGGGCGGGGGCTACACCTTC. Translated, it gives CASSRTGGGYTF. This chain joins TRBV7-2 and TRBJ1-2; no clear D. Trimming removed 5 bases at V and 8 bases at J, with 12 bases between. The V gene's germline CDR1 is SGHTA and CDR2 FQGNSA. CDR3 length: 12 amino acids.

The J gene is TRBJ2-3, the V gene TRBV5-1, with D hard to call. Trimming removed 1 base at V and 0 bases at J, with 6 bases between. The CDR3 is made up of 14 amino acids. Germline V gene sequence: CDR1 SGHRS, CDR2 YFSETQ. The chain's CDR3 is CASSLTPSTDTQYF. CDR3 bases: TGCGCCAGCAGCTTGACACCAAGCACAGATACGCAGTATTTT.

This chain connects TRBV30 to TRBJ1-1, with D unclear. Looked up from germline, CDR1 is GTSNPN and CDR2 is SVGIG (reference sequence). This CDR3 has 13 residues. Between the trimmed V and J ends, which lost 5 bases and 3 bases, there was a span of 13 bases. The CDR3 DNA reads TGTGCCTGGGCCAAGGACGCATACACTGAAGCTTTCTTT. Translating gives CAWAKDAYTEAFF.